Below, 27 T cell receptor beta chains from the same sample are listed, as sequenced in a study of blood T cell repertoires in COVID-19. Using immunoSEQ multiplex PCR, the repertoire was profiled, and TCRdb retains in-frame clones only, with some absent. The profile shows approximately 170,000 clones, 88% of them singletons. Material: peripheral blood. These TCRs come from a young man with acute or convalescent COVID-19.

The chain links TRBV6-5 to TRBJ1-1; unclear D gene. V lost 0 bases and J lost 1, with 9 bases in between. The CDR3 spans 15 residues. Looked up from germline, CDR1 is MNHEY and CDR2 is SVGAGI. Here the CDR3 DNA reads TGTGCCAGCAGTTACTCACCCCCGGGGAACACTGAAGCTTTCTTT. This gives the protein CASSYSPPGNTEAFF.

The CDR3 nucleotides read TGCGCCAGCAGCCAAGCCGTGGGGCTAGCGGGGGGGAGGGAGCAGTACTTC. Protein product: CASSQAVGLAGGREQYF. The chain is built from TRBV4-1 and TRBJ2-7; 12 bases fit TRBD2. V shed 1 base, J shed 7 bases, and the junction held 11 bases outside the gene matches. The CDR3 sequence is 17 residues long. Germline CDR1 MGHRA, CDR2 YSYEKL.

The V gene is TRBV30, the J gene TRBJ1-3; unclear D gene. Trimming took 4 bases from V and 3 from J, leaving 13 bases between them. CDR3 length equals 14 residues. CDR1 is GTSNPN and CDR2 is SVGIG in the germline V gene (reference sequence). CDR3 region: CAWTEGVHGNTIYF. The CDR3 DNA reads TGTGCCTGGACCGAGGGAGTTCATGGAAACACCATATATTTT.

V and J are TRBV5-8 and TRBJ1-2, with 10 bases lining up with TRBD1. This CDR3 is 19 amino acids long. Germline CDR1 SGHTS, CDR2 YDEGEE. The junction had 17 bases not matched to a gene; V was cut back by 2 bases and J by 4 bases. The CDR3 DNA sequence: TGTGCCAGCAGCTTTCGCACCGAAAGAAGGACAGGGGGGAGCTATGGCTACACCTTC. This encodes CASSFRTERRTGGSYGYTF.

With respect to this clone: One end of the junction varies from germline; a read error may be responsible. The V call is TRBV14, the J call TRBJ2-1; D not resolved. The CDR3 length is 11 residues. From germline, CDR1 is SGHDN and CDR2 FVKESK. Written as DNA, the CDR3 is TGTGCCAGCAGTCAAGACTTCGAGCAGTTCTTC. This translates into CASSQDFEQFF. The full variable domain, with the rest looked up from reference TRBV14 and TRBJ2-1, is EAGVTQFPSHSVIEKGQTVTLRCDPISGHDNLYWYRRVMGKEIKFLLHFVKESKQDESGMPNNRFLAERTGGTYSTLKVQPAELEDSGVYFCASSQDFEQFFGPGTRLTVL.

The chain recombines TRBV5-1 with TRBJ2-7; D may be TRBD1 (5 bases). This CDR3 has 15 residues. The germline CDR1 and CDR2 sequences are SGHRS and YFSETQ. Trimming stripped 3 bases from V and 3 bases from J, with 16 bases between. DNA for the CDR3: TGCGCCAGCAGCTGGACCTCCTGGGGCTTCTACGAGCAGTACTTC. Translated, it gives CASSWTSWGFYEQYF. Full variable domain (missing parts from reference TRBV5-1 and TRBJ2-7): KAGVTQTPRYLIKTRGQQVTLSCSPISGHRSVSWYQQTPGQGLQFLFEYFSETQRNKGNFPGRFSGRQFSNSRSEMNVSTLELGDSALYLCASSWTSWGFYEQYFGPGTRLTVT.

The chain recombines TRBV19 with TRBJ1-5; weak D call: TRBD1 (6 bases). Between the trimmed V and J ends, which lost 3 bases and 6 bases, there was a span of 12 bases. CDR1 is LNHDA and CDR2 is SQIVND in the germline V gene (reference sequence). The length of the CDR3 is 14 residues. The CDR3 nucleotides are TGTGCCAGTAGTATCTACAGGGCCGGTCAGCCCCAGCATTTT. Translation gives CASSIYRAGQPQHF.

The chain is built from TRBV3-1 (or the pseudogene TRBV3-2) and TRBJ2-7, with D possibly TRBD2 on 6 matching bases. V lost 4 bases, J lost 5 bases, and 18 bases lay in between. Germline loops: CDR1 LGHDT, CDR2 YNNKEL (reference sequence). The CDR3 runs to 15 residues. The CDR3 nucleotides read TGTGCCAGCAGCCGGGCCGGGACTCGCTACAACGAGCAGTACTTC. This encodes CASSRAGTRYNEQYF.

This chain joins TRBV6-5 and TRBJ1-1; D not resolved. Trimming removed 6 bases from V and 1 base from J, with 9 bases in between. Germline CDR1 and CDR2: MNHEY and SVGAGI. CDR3 length: 13 amino acids. As DNA, the CDR3 is TGTGCCAGCAGGGCTTACCAGAACACTGAAGCTTTCTTT. It codes for CASRAYQNTEAFF.

The chain links TRBV19 to TRBJ1-2; D is perhaps TRBD1 (5 bases). The CDR3 spans 13 residues. The germline gives CDR1 LNHDA, CDR2 SQIVND (reference sequence). V lost 5 bases, J lost 4 bases, and 11 bases lay in between. The CDR3 region has the DNA TGTGCCAGTAGTTTGGGGGGTCTCTATGGCTACACCTTC. Residues: CASSLGGLYGYTF. Drawing the rest from reference TRBV19 and TRBJ1-2, the complete variable domain is DGGITQSPKYLFRKEGQNVTLSCEQNLNHDAMYWYRQDPGQGLRLIYYSQIVNDFQKGDIAEGYSVSREKKESFPLTVTSAQKNPTAFYLCASSLGGLYGYTFGSGTRLTVV.

The chain employs TRBV5-1 and TRBJ2-7; D might be TRBD1 (6 bases). Trimming removed 2 bases at V and 5 bases at J, with 17 bases between. The CDR3 has 15 amino acids. Germline lookup yields CDR1 SGHRS and CDR2 YFSETQ. The CDR3 sequence is CASSFITGTVDEQYF. CDR3 in DNA: TGCGCCAGCAGCTTCATTACAGGGACGGTCGACGAGCAGTACTTC. The entire variable domain, with the rest obtained from reference TRBV5-1 and TRBJ2-7, is as follows: KAGVTQTPRYLIKTRGQQVTLSCSPISGHRSVSWYQQTPGQGLQFLFEYFSETQRNKGNFPGRFSGRQFSNSRSEMNVSTLELGDSALYLCASSFITGTVDEQYFGPGTRLTVT.

The J gene is TRBJ2-7, the V gene TRBV7-3, with D perhaps matching TRBD2 (6 bases). The germline V gene has CDR1 SGHTA and CDR2 FQGTGA. The germline V and J ends were trimmed by 4 bases and 1 base, with 8 bases remaining between them. The CDR3 consists of 13 residues. The CDR3 loop reads CASSYGTSYEQYF. DNA of the CDR3: TGTGCCAGCAGCTACGGGACTTCCTACGAGCAGTACTTC.

The rearrangement links TRBV7-8 to TRBJ2-1; 10 bases match TRBD1. Germline trimming cut 2 bases from V and 5 bases from J; bases unmatched to any gene: 6. CDR1 and CDR2 (germline): SGHVS, FQNEAQ. The CDR3 extends over 16 amino acids. In nucleotides, the CDR3 is TGTGCCAGCAGCTTAAAAAGGACAGGGGGAGACAATGAGCAGTTCTTC. Amino acids: CASSLKRTGGDNEQFF.

The chain carries TRBV28 and TRBJ2-7; 8 nucleotides align to TRBD1. The CDR3 covers 14 residues. Germline V gene data show CDR1 as MDHEN and CDR2 as SYDVKM. The V gene end was trimmed by 7 bases and the J gene end by 2 bases; junction bases not matched to a gene: 7. CDR3 nucleotide sequence: TGTGCCAGCAACCCAGGGGGCCGAGCCTACGAGCAGTACTTC. Amino acid sequence: CASNPGGRAYEQYF. Full variable domain (remainder filled in from reference TRBV28 and TRBJ2-7): DVKVTQSSRYLVKRTGEKVFLECVQDMDHENMFWYRQDPGLGLRLIYFSYDVKMKEKGDIPEGYSVSREKKERFSLILESASTNQTSMYLCASNPGGRAYEQYFGPGTRLTVT.

The J gene is TRBJ1-5, the V gene TRBV2, with a weak D call TRBD1 (5 bases). The CDR3 spans 15 residues. CDR1 SNHLY and CDR2 FYNNEI come from the germline V gene. V lost 5 bases to trimming and J lost 0 bases, with 11 bases between them. The CDR3, as DNA: TGTGCCAGCAGTCCTGGACAATATAGCAATCAGCCCCAGCATTTT. Translating gives CASSPGQYSNQPQHF.

V gene TRBV7-3 combines with J gene TRBJ1-1; 7 bases line up with TRBD1. V shed 5 bases and J 5 bases; nucleotides not matched to a gene: 5. The CDR3 sequence is 13 residues long. CDR1 SGHTA and CDR2 FQGTGA come from the germline V gene. The DNA for the CDR3 is TGTGCCAGCAGCGATAGACAGGGAACTGAAGCTTTCTTT. Residues: CASSDRQGTEAFF.

The V and J genes are TRBV10-2 and TRBJ1-1; no reliable D call. The germline V gene has CDR1 WSHSY and CDR2 SAAADI. V was trimmed by 3 bases and J by 4 bases, leaving 9 bases between them. The CDR3 totals 13 residues. CDR3 sequence: CASSDRGSTEAFF. The CDR3 coding sequence is TGCGCCAGCAGTGACCGGGGTTCCACTGAAGCTTTCTTT.

CDR3 residues: CASSGTPSETQYF. The CDR3 DNA is TGTGCCAGCTCGGGGACACCCTCTGAGACCCAGTACTTC. This chain links TRBV18 with TRBJ2-5, with a possible D match to TRBD1 (6 bases). The CDR3 contains 13 residues. Trimming stripped 6 bases from V and 5 bases from J, with 13 bases between. The germline V gene encodes CDR1 KGHSH and CDR2 LQKENI.

This sequence joins TRBV11-2 and TRBJ1-1; D is possibly TRBD1 (6 bases). Deletions cut 0 bases from V and 11 bases from J, with 13 bases between. Germline CDR1 reads SGHAT; CDR2 reads FQNNGV. This CDR3 contains 13 residues. Here the CDR3 DNA reads TGTGCCAGCAGCTTAGATCGGGGGGCGCGGGCTTTCTTT. This gives the protein CASSLDRGARAFF. Full variable domain (missing parts from reference TRBV11-2 and TRBJ1-1): EAGVAQSPRYKIIEKRQSVAFWCNPISGHATLYWYQQILGQGPKLLIQFQNNGVVDDSQLPKDRFSAERLKGVDSTLKIQPAKLEDSAVYLCASSLDRGARAFFGQGTRLTVV.

The CDR3 DNA is TGTGCCAGCAGCCCAGGGCTACCAAAAAACAATGAGCAGTTCTTC. Its translation is CASSPGLPKNNEQFF. The V and J genes are TRBV5-4 and TRBJ2-1, with D tentatively TRBD1 (5 bases). Per the germline V gene, CDR1 is SGHNT and CDR2 is YYREEE (reference sequence). V shed 4 bases and J shed 5 bases, with 16 bases lying between them. The CDR3 covers 15 residues.

On this clone itself: The same CDR3 also results from other DNA sequences found in this sample. This chain joins TRBV28 and TRBJ2-7; 14 bases agree with TRBD2. Germline V lookup: CDR1 MDHEN, CDR2 SYDVKM. J lost 7 bases, V lost 1 base, and 3 bases had no gene match. CDR3 length equals 15 residues. The CDR3 protein is CASSLSTSGRGEQYF. CDR3 DNA: TGTGCCAGCAGTTTATCGACTAGCGGGAGGGGTGAGCAGTACTTC.

The gene calls are TRBV28 and TRBJ2-7; 8 bases match TRBD1. J was trimmed by 11 bases and V by 5 bases; bases with no gene match: 8. There are 12 residues in the CDR3. Germline values: CDR1 MDHEN, CDR2 SYDVKM. The CDR3 loop reads CASSLLNRGEYF. DNA for the CDR3: TGTGCCAGCAGTCTTCTGAACAGGGGGGAGTACTTC.

Concerning this clone: Other DNA sequences in this sample translate to the same CDR3. This CDR3 is CASSLDSPNQPQHF. The CDR3 DNA reads as TGCGCCAGCAGCTTGGACAGTCCCAATCAGCCCCAGCATTTT. The rearrangement joins TRBV5-1 to TRBJ1-5; D not resolved. The germline V and J ends were trimmed by 0 bases and 3 bases, with 7 bases remaining between them. This CDR3 is built from 14 residues. CDR1 and CDR2 (germline): SGHRS, YFSETQ.

The V gene is TRBV6-5, the J gene TRBJ2-5; D may be TRBD2 (7 bases). V was clipped by 9 bases and J by 2 bases, with 10 bases between them. The germline gives CDR1 MNHEY, CDR2 SVGAGI. The CDR3 runs 12 residues. The CDR3 is CASRGGQETQYF. The DNA for the CDR3 is TGTGCCAGTAGGGGGGGGCAAGAGACCCAGTACTTC.

The genes are TRBV7-9 and TRBJ2-1, with 13 positions matching TRBD2. Per germline, CDR1 SEHNR and CDR2 FQNEAQ (reference sequence). The CDR3 sequence is 18 residues long. After removal of 2 bases from V and 2 bases from J, the junction contained 6 bases not matched to a gene. CDR3 region: CASSLSGLAGYTYNEQFF. The CDR3 region has the DNA TGTGCCAGCAGCTTATCGGGACTAGCGGGATACACCTACAATGAGCAGTTCTTC.

The chain uses TRBV5-1 and TRBJ2-5, with no clear D. This CDR3 comprises 13 residues. Deletions cut 3 bases from V and 0 bases from J, with 6 bases between. Germline V lookup: CDR1 SGHRS, CDR2 YFSETQ. The CDR3 region is CASSSGYQETQYF. For the CDR3, the DNA is TGCGCCAGCAGCTCCGGGTACCAAGAGACCCAGTACTTC.

This clone was seen only a few times. This sequence joins TRBV30 and TRBJ1-6, with D unresolved. This CDR3 has 13 residues. CDR1 and CDR2 from the germline V gene are GTSNPN and SVGIG (reference sequence). With 0 bases removed from V and 5 bases from J, the gap between germline ends came to 5 bases. CDR3 coding DNA: TGTGCCTGGAGTGTACACAATAATTCACCCCTCCACTTT. It encodes CAWSVHNNSPLHF.